The 14 T cell receptor beta chains reported below all come from one sample, sequenced in a study of T cell repertoires in cytomegalovirus infection. TCRdb re-called the reads through MiXCR, storing one row per CDR3 protein. The repertoire holds about 320,000 distinct CDR3 sequences, with 9% to 9.5% as singletons. Specimen: PBMCs. Receptor source: a human donor in good health (CMV status not recorded). Some clones in this sample may be carry-over from other donors' samples.

The chain has TRBV7-9 and TRBJ2-7; D tentatively fits TRBD1 or TRBD2 (5 bases each). Trimming removed 5 bases from V and 4 bases from J, with 18 bases in between. This CDR3 is 15 amino acids long. CDR1 is SEHNR, CDR2 FQNEAQ, per germline (reference sequence). CDR3 amino acids: CASSPVSGARYEQYF. Here the CDR3 DNA reads TGTGCCAGCAGCCCCGTGTCCGGGGCCAGGTACGAGCAGTACTTC.

This clonotype was detected many times. CDR3 DNA sequence: TGTGCCAGCAGCCCCGAGGGGCGGACCCCTCAGTTCTTC. Translated, it gives CASSPEGRTPQFF. This chain connects TRBV11-3 to TRBJ2-1; D is tentatively TRBD1 or TRBD2 (5 bases each). The germline gives CDR1 SGHNT, CDR2 YENEEA. This CDR3 region has 13 residues. The V end was cut by 5 bases, the J end by 13 bases, with 18 bases between.

The V call is TRBV11-2, the J call TRBJ1-1; D is perhaps TRBD1 (6 bases). The CDR3 extends over 15 amino acids. The germline gives CDR1 SGHAT, CDR2 FQNNGV. V was cut by 0 bases and J by 1 base, with 9 bases left in between. The CDR3 sequence is CASSLEGASNTEAFF. DNA for the CDR3: TGTGCCAGCAGCTTAGAGGGGGCTTCGAACACTGAAGCTTTCTTT.

This clonotype was counted only a few times. The rearrangement links TRBV10-3 to TRBJ2-5, with 10 bases identical to TRBD2. The ends lost 10 bases at V and 5 bases at J; junction bases unmatched: 16. CDR1 and CDR2 from the germline V gene are ENHRY and SYGVKD. The CDR3 has 16 amino acids. CDR3 residues: CATRFGLAGVSETQYF. Written as DNA, the CDR3 is TGTGCCACCCGTTTTGGTCTAGCGGGAGTCAGTGAGACCCAGTACTTC.

The gene calls are TRBV19 and TRBJ1-5; the D is unclear. The CDR3 totals 13 residues. Trimming shortened V by 1 base and J by 7 bases, and 8 bases separated the two germline ends. Germline V CDR1 and CDR2: LNHDA, SQIVND (reference sequence). The CDR3 here is CASSIGTQQPQHF. The CDR3, as DNA: TGTGCCAGTAGTATAGGGACCCAACAGCCCCAGCATTTT.

The chain joins TRBV6-5 to TRBJ1-2; the D is unclear. V dropped 5 bases and J dropped 4 bases, with 8 bases sitting between them. This CDR3 is 12 amino acids long. Germline CDR1 reads MNHEY; CDR2 reads SVGAGI. The CDR3 sequence: CASSQRLYGYTF. CDR3 nucleotide sequence: TGTGCCAGCAGTCAGAGGCTCTATGGCTACACCTTC.

V and J are TRBV12-3 or TRBV12-4 and TRBJ2-2; a weak D match, TRBD1 (5 bases). Deletions cut 7 bases from V and 6 bases from J, with 21 bases between. The CDR3 is 16 residues long. The CDR3, as DNA: TGTGCCAGCACCCCAAACTCCGCAGGGCAAGCCGGGGAGCTGTTTTTT. It encodes CASTPNSAGQAGELFF.

In its sample, this clonotype was seen many times. This chain links TRBV7-2 with TRBJ2-7; D gene uncertain. CDR3 length equals 13 residues. CDR1 SGHTA and CDR2 FQGNSA come from the germline V gene. Trimming removed 6 bases at V and 0 bases at J, with 9 bases between. In DNA, the CDR3 is TGTGCCAGCAGTCCCTCTAGCTCCTACGAGCAGTACTTC. The encoded protein is CASSPSSSYEQYF.

The genes are TRBV3-1 and TRBJ2-1; D possibly corresponds to TRBD2 (5 bases). Germline V gene sequence: CDR1 LGHDT, CDR2 YNNKEL (reference sequence). V lost 4 bases to trimming and J lost 0 bases, with 16 bases between them. The CDR3 runs to 17 residues. As DNA, the CDR3 is TGTGCCAGCAGCCCCCTGCGTAGCGTGAGCTCCTACAATGAGCAGTTCTTC. Protein product: CASSPLRSVSSYNEQFF.

This clonotype has a handful of counts. The V gene is TRBV7-2, the J gene TRBJ1-5; no firm D call. The CDR3 sequence is 14 residues long. Germline CDR1 is SGHTA and CDR2 is FQGNSA. Trimming stripped 5 bases from V and 5 bases from J, with 13 bases between. The CDR3 region is CASSRRDGDQPQHF. The CDR3 nucleotides are TGTGCCAGCAGCCGTCGAGATGGGGATCAGCCCCAGCATTTT.

There are a few counts of this clonotype. The chain carries TRBV6-2 or TRBV6-3 and TRBJ2-3, with 9 bases matching TRBD2. V trimming: 10 bases; J trimming: 1 base; junction bases outside the gene matches: 9. The CDR3 consists of 15 residues. Per germline, CDR1 MNHEY and CDR2 SVGEGT. The CDR3 coding sequence is TGTGCCACCTCTCACTGGACTAGCGGCACAGATACGCAGTATTTT. Protein: CATSHWTSGTDTQYF.

This clonotype was seen repeatedly, ten times or more. The chain couples TRBV20-1 to TRBJ2-1; 7 bases map to TRBD2. Germline V gene lookup returns CDR1 DFQATT and CDR2 SNEGSKA (reference sequence). The CDR3 runs to 18 residues. The V segment lost 2 bases and the J segment 0 bases; nucleotides outside the gene matches: 13. CDR3 residues: CSARPRVGRGSSYNEQFF. DNA of the CDR3: TGCAGTGCTAGACCCCGGGTGGGTCGCGGGAGCTCCTACAATGAGCAGTTCTTC.

The sample holds many counts of this clonotype. V and J are TRBV14 and TRBJ1-1, with TRBD1 matching 8 bases. V was clipped by 3 bases and J by 0 bases; unmatched bases: 6. Per the germline V gene, CDR1 is SGHDN and CDR2 is FVKESK. CDR3 length equals 16 residues. CDR3 protein: CASSQDRASMNTEAFF. The CDR3 DNA reads as TGTGCCAGCAGCCAGGACAGGGCATCGATGAACACTGAAGCTTTCTTT.

The chain has TRBV6-6 and TRBJ1-1, with D unresolved. The V end was cut by 2 bases, the J end by 3 bases, with 16 bases between. The CDR3 has 16 residues. Germline V gives CDR1 MNHNY, CDR2 SVGAGI (reference sequence). Here the CDR3 DNA reads TGTGCCAGCAGTTACCCCTGGAGTCCGCCAGACACTGAAGCTTTCTTT. It specifies CASSYPWSPPDTEAFF.